This T cell receptor beta chain was sequenced during a study of cytomegalovirus exposure and HLA in healthy donors. Findings and limits, study-wide: According to a later analysis, most TCR beta chains associated with CMV appeared HLA-restricted. Exclusion applied to some V segments, including TRBV6-2 and TRBV6-3, as they were indistinguishable.

V was pared by 3 bases and J by 0 bases, with 7 bases of the junction left unmatched. Germline V lookup: CDR1 LGHNT, CDR2 FRNRAP. The CDR3 contains 17 residues. This clone was detected only once. Antigen unknown. PCR amplification relied on 60 Vbeta primers (plus 13 Jbeta primers). Produced via immunoSEQ multiplex PCR; TCRdb's table is partial and in-frame only. The profile shows some 120,000 clones, 60% to 75% of them singletons. This TCR was sampled from a woman aged 40 to 50 in good health and CMV-seropositive. Material: PBMCs. V is TRBV12-5 and J is TRBJ2-3; 9 bases fit TRBD2. CDR3 sequence reads: CASGLVAGGPSTDTQYF. The CDR3 DNA is TGTGCTAGTGGTTTAGTTGCGGGGGGGCCGAGCACAGATACGCAGTATTTT.